These T cell receptor beta chains were read from a single sample in a study of T cells after posttransplantation cyclophosphamide. Sequencing used immunoSEQ multiplex PCR; TCRdb keeps in-frame clones, though not all of them. This table holds roughly 7,400 clones, more than 85% found once. The sample was CD4+ T cells sorted from blood. These receptors came from a woman aged 45-65 years in good health and a related stem cell transplant donor. Both conserved end residues are part of each CDR3. D genes are given only for firm matches. Size values are once, few and many counts, or a class for expanded clones, and some rows have none.

CDR3 length	clone size	J gene	D gene	V gene	CDR3 DNA	CDR3 protein
21	once	TRBJ2-1	TRBD2	TRBV23-1	TGCGCCAGCAGTCAATGGCGACGTGCCCGGGAGGAGGTGGAGGGGAGGGGTGAGCAGTTCTTC	CASSQWRRAREEVEGRGEQFF
15	-	TRBJ2-1	-	TRBV6-6	TGTGCCAGCAGTTACATAAAGGGGGGGCCTGATGAGCAGTTCTTC	CASSYIKGGPDEQFF
14	-	TRBJ2-1	TRBD1	TRBV30	TGTGCCTGGAGCCAAGGGACAGGGATCGCTGAGCAGTTCTTC	CAWSQGTGIAEQFF
15	-	TRBJ1-2	-	TRBV5-4	TGTGCCAGCAGCAACCCGCCCCCAGGGAGGGAGGGCTACACCTTC	CASSNPPPGREGYTF
16	-	TRBJ2-3	TRBD2	TRBV29-1	TGCAGCGTGACTATACCTAGCGGGGGGGCGGTAGATACGCAGTATTTT	CSVTIPSGGAVDTQYF
13	-	TRBJ1-6	TRBD1	TRBV19	TGTGCCAGTAGGCGGCAGGGGGAATCACCCCTCCACTTT	CASRRQGESPLHF
15	-	TRBJ2-7	-	TRBV9	TGTGCCAGCAGCGGCGGTGTGGGTAGCGTCTACGAGCAGTACTTC	CASSGGVGSVYEQYF
14	few	TRBJ1-1	-	TRBV7-9	TGTGCCAGCAGCTTGGGGACACAAGGGCTTGAAGCTTTCTTT	CASSLGTQGLEAFF
18	-	TRBJ2-5	TRBD2	TRBV25-1	TGTGCCAGCAGTGAATCCCTCCACAAGACTAGCGGAGAAGAGACCCAGTACTTC	CASSESLHKTSGEETQYF
13	-	TRBJ1-1	-	TRBV29-1	TGCAGCGTCGGGGGGGGTCGTGGCACTGAAGCTTTCTTT	CSVGGGRGTEAFF
15	-	TRBJ2-7	-	TRBV27	TGTGCCAGCTCAAAAGCGATAGGGGACTCCTACGAGCAGTACTTC	CASSKAIGDSYEQYF
14	few	TRBJ1-3	-	TRBV2	TGTGCCAGCACCCCTACAGGGACTGGAAACACCATATATTTT	CASTPTGTGNTIYF
14	-	TRBJ1-6	TRBD1	TRBV19	TGTGCCACTACAGGGGGGAAGAATAATTCACCCCTCCACTTT	CATTGGKNNSPLHF
13	once	TRBJ1-2	-	TRBV10-1	TGCGCCAGCAGTGCAGACGGGGGGGATGGCTACACCTTC	CASSADGGDGYTF
12	-	TRBJ1-2	-	TRBV6-5	TGTGCCAGCCAGGGAACTAACTATGGCTACACCTTC	CASQGTNYGYTF
14	-	TRBJ1-1	TRBD1	TRBV18	TGTGCCAGCTCACCAGCAGGGGGTTACCCTGAAGCTTTCTTT	CASSPAGGYPEAFF
13	-	TRBJ1-1	-	TRBV11-2	TGTGCCAGCAGCGAACAGGGGAACACTGAAGCTTTCTTT	CASSEQGNTEAFF
14	-	TRBJ1-2	-	TRBV7-9	TGTGCCAGCAGCTTAGCTCTGGAGGGGAGCGGCTACACCTTC	CASSLALEGSGYTF
15	-	TRBJ2-1	TRBD2	TRBV19	TGTGCCAGTAGAACTGGACTAGCGGGACTCTATGAGCAGTTCTTC	CASRTGLAGLYEQFF
15	-	TRBJ2-3	-	TRBV5-6	TGTGCCAGCAGCCCGTTTGGTTCTAACACAGATACGCAGTATTTT	CASSPFGSNTDTQYF
14	-	TRBJ1-5	-	TRBV19	TGTGCCAGTACCTGGGGCAGGGCGAATCAGCCCCAGCATTTT	CASTWGRANQPQHF
15	-	TRBJ2-3	-	TRBV6-4	TGTGCCAGCAGTTCAGGGGTCGGGGACACAGATACGCAGTATTTT	CASSSGVGDTDTQYF
14	-	TRBJ1-5	-	TRBV28	TGTGCCAGCAGTTTAATTACTCAAAATCAGCCCCAGCATTTT	CASSLITQNQPQHF
17	few	TRBJ2-7	TRBD2	TRBV19	TGTGCCAGTAGTACAAGACTAGCGGGAGGGATCTACTACGAGCAGTACTTC	CASSTRLAGGIYYEQYF
17	-	TRBJ1-4	-	TRBV5-6	TGTGCCAGCAGCTTGGGACGACTTACGGGAACTAATGAAAAACTGTTTTTT	CASSLGRLTGTNEKLFF
14	once	TRBJ1-5	TRBD1	TRBV2	TGTGCCAGCAGGGCGACAGGGGGCGATCAGCCCCAGCATTTT	CASRATGGDQPQHF
13	-	TRBJ2-7	-	TRBV19	TGTGCCAGTAGTATTGGAGCCTTCTACGAGCAGTACTTC	CASSIGAFYEQYF
17	-	TRBJ1-6	-	TRBV5-1	TGCGCCAGCAGCTTGAAAGCCCCTAAGGAGGATGATTCACCCCTCCACTTT	CASSLKAPKEDDSPLHF
14	-	TRBJ1-6	-	TRBV2	TGTGCCAGCAGTGAAGACAGGATTAATTCACCCCTCCACTTT	CASSEDRINSPLHF
14	-	TRBJ2-7	-	TRBV27	TGTGCCAGCAGGCCGGGAACGTCTACCTACGAGCAGTACTTC	CASRPGTSTYEQYF
14	once	TRBJ2-7	-	TRBV6-5	TGTGCCAGCAACCTGGGGCAGGGGTCCTACGAGCAGTACTTC	CASNLGQGSYEQYF
14	-	TRBJ2-3	-	TRBV11-2	TGTGCCAGCAGCTTGGATGCGGCGGCAGATACGCAGTATTTT	CASSLDAAADTQYF
15	-	TRBJ2-2	TRBD2	TRBV5-6	TGTGCCAGCAGCCTAGGCGGGGGTGGTACCGGGGAGCTGTTTTTT	CASSLGGGGTGELFF
15	-	TRBJ1-1	TRBD1	TRBV28	TGTGCCAGCAGTTTCAGGACAGGGGGGGACACTGAAGCTTTCTTT	CASSFRTGGDTEAFF
13	-	TRBJ2-2	TRBD1	TRBV5-1	TGCGCCAGCAGACAGGGGGATATCGGGGAGCTGTTTTTT	CASRQGDIGELFF
14	-	TRBJ1-5	-	TRBV19	TGTGCCAGTAGTGTTACAGGGAAGCATCAGCCCCAGCATTTT	CASSVTGKHQPQHF
13	-	TRBJ1-6	TRBD1	TRBV6-5	TGTGCCAGCAGTGCGGGACAGTATTCACCCCTCCACTTT	CASSAGQYSPLHF
15	-	TRBJ2-3	TRBD1	TRBV5-4	TGTGCCAGCGCACTCAGGGGGCAGGAGGCAGATACGCAGTATTTT	CASALRGQEADTQYF
16	-	TRBJ1-2	-	TRBV28	TGTGCCAGCAATTCTCCTGCCGCCACAGGGACCGGCGGCTACACCTTC	CASNSPAATGTGGYTF
14	-	TRBJ1-2	-	TRBV4-1	TGCGCCAGCAGCCGTCCGGGGAGTGGCTATGGCTACACCTTC	CASSRPGSGYGYTF
13	-	TRBJ1-2	TRBD1	TRBV2	TGTGCCGCCAGGGGGACCTCTAACTATGGCTACACCTTC	CAARGTSNYGYTF
13	-	TRBJ2-5	-	TRBV2	TGTGCCAGCAGAAACAGGGTACAAGAGACCCAGTACTTC	CASRNRVQETQYF
15	-	TRBJ1-2	TRBD1	TRBV6-4	TGTGCCAGCAGTGAAGCCCCAGAAGGGGGCATTGGCTACACCTTC	CASSEAPEGGIGYTF
17	-	TRBJ2-3	TRBD2	TRBV5-4	TGTGCCAGCAGCTCCTTCTTAGCGGGTCCCCGCACAGATACGCAGTATTTT	CASSSFLAGPRTDTQYF
16	few	TRBJ1-6	-	TRBV6-5	TGTGCCAGCAGTTACGATGGGCAGGGCAATAATTCACCCCTCCACTTT	CASSYDGQGNNSPLHF
15	-	TRBJ1-6	-	TRBV2	TGTGCCAGCAGTGGAGAGGGTACTGCAAATTCCCCCCTCCACTTT	CASSGEGTANSPLHF
12	-	TRBJ2-1	-	TRBV6-5	TGTGCCAGCACGGCTAGGAGTAATGAGCAGTTCTTC	CASTARSNEQFF
15	few	TRBJ2-3	TRBD2	TRBV11-2	TGTGCCAGCAGCAGAGCTAGCGGTAGCACAGATACGCAGTATTTT	CASSRASGSTDTQYF
16	-	TRBJ1-2	-	TRBV19	TGTGCCAGTATGGGCCCCCGGCAGGGGACGATCTATGGCTACACCTTC	CASMGPRQGTIYGYTF
14	-	TRBJ1-3	-	TRBV5-6	TGTGCCAGCAGGTCAGCAGGGGATGGAAACACCATATATTTT	CASRSAGDGNTIYF
14	-	TRBJ2-7	TRBD2	TRBV15	TGTGCCACCAGCGTAGGACTAGCGGAGGACGAGCAGTACTTC	CATSVGLAEDEQYF
14	-	TRBJ1-1	-	TRBV2	TGTGCCAGCAACCCCCTTGGGGCACTTACTGAAGCTTTCTTT	CASNPLGALTEAFF
15	-	TRBJ2-7	TRBD2	TRBV28	TGTGCCAGCACCCCAGGACTAGCGGGAGCTCACGAGCAGTACTTC	CASTPGLAGAHEQYF